The 26 T cell receptor beta chains given below trace back to one sample, sequenced in a study of shared clonotypes between healthy human individuals (dated by TCRdb to the early 2020s). Libraries were prepared through the immunoSEQ multiplex PCR assay. The immuneACCESS repertoire file appears here via TCRdb, limited to in-frame rearrangements. These files lack a portion of the clones; in checked studies, under half of the deficit traces to unresolved V genes, and the cause of the others is not known. The sample table shows millions of clones, and 95% are seen once. The leading ten clones occupy more than 0.1% of the sample. Sequenced input: naive CD4+ T cells sorted from blood. The cell subset or site label, read with the paper, signifies: CD45RA+ positively selected. The receptors were gathered from a man between 18 and 29 years old in good health.

Points on this clone: The same CDR3 is also encoded by other DNA sequences in this sample. This chain uses TRBV18 with TRBJ2-5, with a weak D call TRBD1 (5 bases). Germline CDR1 KGHSH, CDR2 LQKENI. Deletions cut 3 bases from V and 5 bases from J, with 7 bases between. The CDR3 spans 12 residues. CDR3 DNA sequence: TGTGCCAGCTCACCGAAGGGGGAGACCCAGTACTTC. Amino acids: CASSPKGETQYF. The full variable domain, completed using reference TRBV18 and TRBJ2-5, is NAGVMQNPRHLVRRRGQEARLRCSPMKGHSHVYWYRQLPEEGLKFMVYLQKENIIDESGMPKERFSAEFPKEGPSILRIQQVVRGDSAAYFCASSPKGETQYFGPGTRLLVL.

The sample holds one count of this clone. The chain has TRBV14 and TRBJ1-1; D perhaps matches TRBD1 (5 bases). The CDR3 consists of 14 residues. Per the germline V gene, CDR1 is SGHDN and CDR2 is FVKESK. The germline V and J ends were trimmed by 3 bases and 1 base, with 9 bases remaining between them. In DNA form, the CDR3 reads TGTGCCAGCAGCCAGGGACGGTGGAACACTGAAGCTTTCTTT. The encoded protein is CASSQGRWNTEAFF.

The chain carries TRBV10-3 and TRBJ1-5, with D perhaps matching TRBD1 (6 bases). Trimming took off 8 bases at V and 0 bases at J, with 14 bases between the two ends. The CDR3 totals 15 residues. Per germline, CDR1 ENHRY and CDR2 SYGVKD. CDR3 sequence: CAISGGEISNQPQHF. CDR3 nucleotides: TGTGCCATCTCGGGGGGCGAGATTAGCAATCAGCCCCAGCATTTT.

The V and J genes are TRBV27 and TRBJ1-1, with TRBD1 identical over 8 bases. V dropped 4 bases and J dropped 10; count of bases not matched to a gene: 11. CDR3 length: 14 residues. The germline gives CDR1 MNHEY, CDR2 SMNVEV (reference sequence). The CDR3 region is CASSSVGQGKGAFF. The CDR3 DNA reads as TGTGCCAGCAGTTCCGTAGGACAGGGTAAAGGAGCTTTCTTT.

Regarding this clone: At the DNA level, this CDR3 is encoded by other sequences in the same sample as well. The CDR3 reads CASSVAPQETQYF. The CDR3 DNA reads as TGTGCCAGCAGCGTAGCCCCCCAAGAGACCCAGTACTTC. The chain couples TRBV9 to TRBJ2-5; D call uncertain. The V gene's germline CDR1 is SGDLS and CDR2 YYNGEE. The length of the CDR3 is 13 residues. With 0 bases removed from V and 1 base from J, the gap between germline ends came to 4 bases.

V and J are TRBV21-1 and TRBJ2-7; the D segment call TRBD2 is taken from the table without a DNA check. TRBV21-1 is listed as a pseudogene. This CDR3 contains 15 residues. The CDR3: CASTVILAGEDEQYF. The CDR3 region has the DNA TGTGCCAGCACCGTGATACTAGCGGGGGAAGACGAGCAGTACTTC.

This rearrangement joins TRBV18 to TRBJ1-2; D not resolved. V lost 4 bases and J 8 bases, leaving 14 bases between the germline ends. Germline V gives CDR1 KGHSH, CDR2 LQKENI. The CDR3 has 13 residues. CDR3 loop: CASSHPGSGGYTF. The CDR3 bases are TGTGCCAGCTCACACCCGGGATCAGGCGGCTACACCTTC. The variable domain in full, completed from reference TRBV18 and TRBJ1-2, reads NAGVMQNPRHLVRRRGQEARLRCSPMKGHSHVYWYRQLPEEGLKFMVYLQKENIIDESGMPKERFSAEFPKEGPSILRIQQVVRGDSAAYFCASSHPGSGGYTFGSGTRLTVV.

The chain couples TRBV10-3 to TRBJ2-3; D tentatively fits TRBD1 or TRBD2 (5 bases each). CDR1 is ENHRY, CDR2 SYGVKD, per germline. The CDR3 is made up of 13 amino acids. Trimming cost V 4 bases and J 1 base, with 6 bases left between them. CDR3 coding DNA: TGTGCCATCAGTGTGGGGGGCACAGATACGCAGTATTTT. Protein product: CAISVGGTDTQYF.

J is TRBJ2-5 and V is TRBV5-4; 8 bases line up with TRBD2. The CDR3 consists of 14 residues. V was pared by 5 bases and J by 2 bases, with 5 bases of the junction left unmatched. CDR1 and CDR2 from the germline V gene are SGHNT and YYREEE (reference sequence). The CDR3, as DNA: TGTGCCAGCAGTTCGAGCGGGGGACAAGAGACCCAGTACTTC. Its protein is CASSSSGGQETQYF.

The V gene is TRBV2, the J gene TRBJ1-5, with D tentatively TRBD1 (5 bases). CDR3 length equals 13 residues. V was cut by 5 bases and J by 2 bases, with 7 bases left in between. Germline V gives CDR1 SNHLY, CDR2 FYNNEI. CDR3 sequence reads: CASSQGGNQPQHF. CDR3 nucleotides: TGTGCCAGCAGTCAAGGGGGCAATCAGCCCCAGCATTTT.

V and J are TRBV7-8 and TRBJ2-1, with a possible D match to TRBD2 (6 bases). Germline values: CDR1 SGHVS, CDR2 FQNEAQ. The CDR3 sequence is 13 residues long. The germline V and J ends were trimmed by 8 bases and 5 bases, with 13 bases remaining between them. The CDR3 region has the DNA TGTGCCAGCCGTGGGAGGAAGAACAATGAGCAGTTCTTC. Translated: CASRGRKNNEQFF.

The chain uses TRBV9 and TRBJ2-3; D unresolved. CDR3 length: 14 amino acids. The V and J ends lost 0 bases and 0 bases respectively, with 5 bases between them. Germline loops: CDR1 SGDLS, CDR2 YYNGEE. The chain's CDR3 is CASSVGHSTDTQYF. DNA of the CDR3: TGTGCCAGCAGCGTAGGCCACAGCACAGATACGCAGTATTTT. Together with reference TRBV9 and TRBJ2-3, the CDR3 gives the full variable domain: DSGVTQTPKHLITATGQRVTLRCSPRSGDLSVYWYQQSLDQGLQFLIQYYNGEERAKGNILERFSAQQFPDLHSELNLSSLELGDSALYFCASSVGHSTDTQYFGPGTRLTVL.

This chain links TRBV18 with TRBJ2-5, with TRBD1 matching 7 bases. The CDR3 has 16 amino acids. CDR1 is KGHSH and CDR2 is LQKENI in the germline V gene. J was trimmed by 3 bases and V by 4 bases; bases with no gene match: 11. The CDR3 here is CASSQTRATGEETQYF. CDR3 coding DNA: TGTGCCAGCTCACAGACCCGGGCCACAGGGGAAGAGACCCAGTACTTC. Full variable domain (outside the CDR3, taken from reference TRBV18 and TRBJ2-5): NAGVMQNPRHLVRRRGQEARLRCSPMKGHSHVYWYRQLPEEGLKFMVYLQKENIIDESGMPKERFSAEFPKEGPSILRIQQVVRGDSAAYFCASSQTRATGEETQYFGPGTRLLVL.

This rearrangement joins TRBV4-1 to TRBJ1-1; 9 positions agree with TRBD1. The CDR3 is 16 amino acids. CDR1 is MGHRA and CDR2 is YSYEKL in the germline V gene. The ends lost 3 bases at V and 4 bases at J; junction bases unmatched: 9. The CDR3, as DNA: TGCGCCAGCAGCCACGGAAGACAGGGGGTTCGCACTGAAGCTTTCTTT. Its translation is CASSHGRQGVRTEAFF.

The V call is TRBV6-6, the J call TRBJ1-2; no clear D. Germline CDR1 MNHNY, CDR2 SVGAGI (reference sequence). V gave up 6 bases and J gave up 4 bases, with 9 bases separating them. CDR3 length: 12 amino acids. DNA for the CDR3: TGTGCCAGCAGACACCCCAGCTATGGCTACACCTTC. Its translation: CASRHPSYGYTF.

The chain uses TRBV6-5 and TRBJ2-7; 8 bases map to TRBD1. Germline V CDR1 and CDR2: MNHEY, SVGAGI. This CDR3 has 14 amino acids. V was pared by 2 bases and J by 6 bases, with 6 bases of the junction left unmatched. The CDR3 nucleotides are TGTGCCAGCAGTTACGGGACAGGAAAAATCGAGCAGTACTTC. This sequence encodes CASSYGTGKIEQYF.

V usage is TRBV30 and J usage is TRBJ1-4; D gene uncertain. There are 15 residues in the CDR3. The germline V and J ends were trimmed by 0 bases and 0 bases, with 8 bases remaining between them. Germline CDR1 reads GTSNPN; CDR2 reads SVGIG (reference sequence). This CDR3 reads CAWSVRGTTNEKLFF. For the CDR3, the DNA is TGTGCCTGGAGTGTACGAGGGACAACTAATGAAAAACTGTTTTTT. Full variable domain (rest looked up from reference TRBV30 and TRBJ1-4): SQTIHQWPATLVQPVGSPLSLECTVEGTSNPNLYWYRQAAGRGLQLLFYSVGIGQISSEVPQNLSASRPQDRQFILSSKKLLLSDSGFYLCAWSVRGTTNEKLFFGSGTQLSVL.

J is TRBJ1-6 and V is TRBV7-6, with a possible D match to TRBD1 (6 bases). Trimming took 6 bases from V and 10 from J, leaving 13 bases between them. CDR3 length: 13 residues. Germline lookup yields CDR1 SGHVS and CDR2 FNYEAQ. In nucleotides, the CDR3 is TGTGCCAGCAGACAGGGCAGCAGCTCACCCCTCCACTTT. Translated: CASRQGSSSPLHF.

The chain couples TRBV10-3 to TRBJ1-5, with D unclear. Trimming removed 6 bases from V and 5 bases from J, with 17 bases in between. Germline V gene data show CDR1 as ENHRY and CDR2 as SYGVKD. The CDR3 runs 15 residues. The CDR3 region is CAISDPTRKHQPQHF. In DNA form, the CDR3 reads TGTGCCATCAGCGATCCGACACGTAAACATCAGCCCCAGCATTTT.

CDR3 region: CASSQDNAGLWQPQHF. The CDR3 DNA is TGCGCCAGCAGCCAAGATAATGCGGGGTTATGGCAGCCCCAGCATTTT. The genes are TRBV4-1 and TRBJ1-5; D not resolved. The CDR3 consists of 16 residues. Germline V gene data show CDR1 as MGHRA and CDR2 as YSYEKL. V lost 0 bases, J lost 7 bases, and 16 bases lay in between.

The J gene is TRBJ1-1, the V gene TRBV6-5; D is perhaps TRBD1 (6 bases). Germline V gene data show CDR1 as MNHEY and CDR2 as SVGAGI. The CDR3 extends over 14 amino acids. V lost 4 bases, J lost 1 base, and 10 bases lay in between. The CDR3 DNA follows: TGTGCCAGCAGTTTGTCGACAGGGAACACTGAAGCTTTCTTT. It codes for CASSLSTGNTEAFF.

The chain couples TRBV19 to TRBJ2-1; TRBD2 agrees at 10 bases. The germline V gene encodes CDR1 LNHDA and CDR2 SQIVND (reference sequence). The CDR3 contains 15 residues. Trimming cost V 4 bases and J 4 bases; bases outside gene matches: 4. Written as DNA, the CDR3 is TGTGCCAGTAGTAAACTAGCGGGGAGTTACAATGAGCAGTTCTTC. Its protein is CASSKLAGSYNEQFF.

The chain employs TRBV5-4 and TRBJ1-2; 7 bases are shared with TRBD1. J was trimmed by 5 bases and V by 3 bases; bases with no gene match: 13. The CDR3 runs 16 residues. CDR1 is SGHNT and CDR2 is YYREEE in the germline V gene (reference sequence). As DNA, the CDR3 is TGTGCCAGCAGCTCCATGACTGGACAGGTCGGATATGGCTACACCTTC. It yields the protein CASSSMTGQVGYGYTF. The variable domain in full, with the rest retrieved from reference TRBV5-4 and TRBJ1-2, is ETGVTQSPTHLIKTRGQQVTLRCSSQSGHNTVSWYQQALGQGPQFIFQYYREEENGRGNFPPRFSGLQFPNYSSELNVNALELDDSALYLCASSSMTGQVGYGYTFGSGTRLTVV.

V and J are TRBV30 and TRBJ1-6; the D gene is possibly TRBD1 (5 bases). CDR1 is GTSNPN and CDR2 is SVGIG in the germline V gene (reference sequence). This CDR3 has 16 residues. Between the trimmed V and J ends, which lost 3 bases and 10 bases, there was a span of 22 bases. The CDR3 DNA reads as TGTGCCTGGAGGGTTGGTGGGGGAACGAGTGGGTCACCCCTCCACTTT. This translates into CAWRVGGGTSGSPLHF.

The V gene is TRBV19, the J gene TRBJ2-7; tentative D call: TRBD2 (5 bases). V shed 3 bases and J shed 6 bases, with 15 bases lying between them. From germline, CDR1 is LNHDA and CDR2 SQIVND (reference sequence). There are 14 residues in the CDR3. CDR3 nucleotides: TGTGCCAGTAGTATGGAGGCAGGTCTCTTCGAGCAGTACTTC. It specifies CASSMEAGLFEQYF. Based on the CDR3 plus reference TRBV19 and TRBJ2-7, the full variable domain is DGGITQSPKYLFRKEGQNVTLSCEQNLNHDAMYWYRQDPGQGLRLIYYSQIVNDFQKGDIAEGYSVSREKKESFPLTVTSAQKNPTAFYLCASSMEAGLFEQYFGPGTRLTVT.

This rearrangement joins TRBV15 to TRBJ2-7; D call uncertain. The germline V gene has CDR1 LNHNV and CDR2 YYDKDF (reference sequence). This CDR3 has 14 amino acids. Trimming shortened V by 3 bases and J by 4 bases, and 13 bases separated the two germline ends. CDR3 residues: CATSSYGALYEQYF. CDR3 bases: TGTGCCACCAGCAGCTATGGCGCTTTGTACGAGCAGTACTTC.